This paragraph covers one T cell receptor (beta chain) sequence. The antigen is undetermined. This sample stems from a study of cytomegalovirus exposure and HLA in healthy donors. About the research overall: Of several hundred genotyped donors, more than 70% clustered with self-reported Caucasian donors. Findings of the study overall: HLA restriction was apparent for most CMV-associated TCR beta chains in a later analysis. A later analysis, which compared TCR beta chains of equal frequency, found the HLA-associated ones more clonally expanded. For most subjects, TCR beta sequences were reported to predict HLA-A and HLA-B alleles with accuracy.

60 Vbeta and 13 Jbeta primers were used in PCR. Some clones are missing from TCRdb's copy, which holds only in-frame ones; the method was immunoSEQ multiplex PCR. The sample holds 95,000 to 150,000 clones, approximately 80% seen once. The CDR3 has 14 residues. Per germline, CDR1 SGHNT and CDR2 YYREEE (reference sequence). The J segment lost 4 bases and the V segment lost 4 bases, leaving 4 bases of the junction unmatched. Sequenced input: PBMCs. The rearrangement uses TRBV5-4 and TRBJ1-2, with 10 bases that match TRBD1. This clonotype was sampled from a human donor in good health. DNA for the CDR3: TGTGCCAGCAGCCCGGGACAGGGGAGCTATGGCTACACCTTC. This encodes CASSPGQGSYGYTF.